This TCR beta chain was documented in a study of blood T cell repertoires in COVID-19. The wider study: Collection of acute and convalescent COVID-19 samples took place in the United States, Italy and Spain.

As originally analysed: Amplification of reference gene primers was used by the study to estimate nucleated cell counts. Method: immunoSEQ multiplex PCR; TCRdb's copy keeps in-frame clones and lacks some. Clone size and the V and J calls come from that table; the DNA yielded D and trimming. The sample includes approximately 210,000 clones, around 91% of them seen just once. The V and J ends lost 2 bases and 10 bases respectively, with 11 bases between them. The CDR3 is 14 amino acids. Germline CDR1 is KGHDR and CDR2 is SFDVKD. The specimen sequenced was peripheral blood. The clonotype originates from a woman aged 40 to 50 with acute or convalescent COVID-19. J is TRBJ1-6 and V is TRBV24-1; D call uncertain. CDR3 nucleotides: TGTGCCACCAGTGATTCTGGGCCGTTATCACCCCTCCACTTT. Translating gives CATSDSGPLSPLHF.